The 31 T cell receptor beta chains below all came from one sample that was sequenced in a study of cytomegalovirus exposure and HLA in healthy donors. PCR was performed using 60 Vbeta and 13 Jbeta primers. Produced via immunoSEQ multiplex PCR; TCRdb's table is partial and in-frame only. This sample has 150,000 to 200,000 clones, with 70% to 80% found just once. Sequenced material: PBMCs. The source of these receptors is a woman aged 50 to 65 in good health and CMV-seronegative.

The chain has TRBV19 and TRBJ2-6; TRBD1 agrees at 10 bases. V shed 8 bases and J 4 bases; nucleotides not matched to a gene: 2. Germline V gene lookup returns CDR1 LNHDA and CDR2 SQIVND (reference sequence). The CDR3 has 14 residues. CDR3 in amino acids: CASGTGEGANVLTF. CDR3 sequence (DNA): TGTGCCAGTGGGACAGGGGAAGGGGCCAACGTCCTGACTTTC.

In this sample, this clone turned up once. The V call is TRBV5-1, the J call TRBJ2-5; 9 bases agree with TRBD2. With 4 bases clipped from V and 5 bases from J, the junction kept 12 bases outside the gene matches. This CDR3 spans 16 amino acids. Germline CDR1 reads SGHRS; CDR2 reads YFSETQ. The CDR3 DNA is TGCGCCAGCAGCCCCGCGGTAGCGGGAGATTGGGAGACCCAGTACTTC. Its translation is CASSPAVAGDWETQYF.

The rearrangement uses TRBV6-5 and TRBJ2-3; no reliable D call. V was cut by 2 bases and J by 1 base, with 10 bases left in between. The germline V gene has CDR1 MNHEY and CDR2 SVGAGI. The CDR3 runs 15 residues. The CDR3 protein is CASSYQASGTDTQYF. As DNA, the CDR3 is TGTGCCAGCAGTTACCAAGCATCTGGCACAGATACGCAGTATTTT.

The V and J genes are TRBV6-4 and TRBJ2-7, with unresolved D. Germline V gives CDR1 MRHNA, CDR2 SNTAGT. The V end was cut by 4 bases, the J end by 0 bases, with 7 bases between. The CDR3 covers 13 residues. This chain's CDR3 is CASSVGGSYEQYF. In DNA form, the CDR3 reads TGTGCCAGCAGTGTTGGCGGCTCCTACGAGCAGTACTTC.

J is TRBJ2-5 and V is TRBV19, with D maybe TRBD1 (6 bases). This CDR3 spans 15 amino acids. The germline gives CDR1 LNHDA, CDR2 SQIVND (reference sequence). With 0 bases removed from V and 4 bases from J, the gap between germline ends came to 12 bases. The CDR3 DNA reads TGTGCCAGTAGTATAGACAGGGGCACCGGAGAGACCCAGTACTTC. The encoded protein is CASSIDRGTGETQYF.

This chain links TRBV5-6 with TRBJ1-5, with TRBD1 as a possible D gene (5 bases). The V end lost 4 bases, the J end lost 0 bases, and 14 bases lay between the germline ends. The CDR3 runs to 16 residues. Germline CDR1 reads SGHDT; CDR2 reads YYEEEE. The DNA of the CDR3 is TGTGCCAGCAGCCCAAGCCGGGACTATAGCAATCAGCCCCAGCATTTT. Translation gives CASSPSRDYSNQPQHF.

This rearrangement joins TRBV5-1 to TRBJ1-2, with TRBD1 matching 10 bases. The CDR3 consists of 14 residues. Trimming removed 5 bases from V and 6 bases from J; junction bases left unmatched: 7. The germline CDR1 and CDR2 sequences are SGHRS and YFSETQ. The CDR3 here is CASSLTGTGDGYTF. The CDR3 DNA reads TGCGCCAGCAGTTTAACCGGGACAGGGGATGGCTACACCTTC.

The chain uses TRBV9 and TRBJ2-3, with D possibly TRBD1 on 7 matching bases. This CDR3 comprises 17 residues. Per the germline V gene, CDR1 is SGDLS and CDR2 is YYNGEE. V lost 0 bases, J lost 1 base, and 15 bases lay in between. Here the CDR3 DNA reads TGTGCCAGCAGCGTAGGGGGGGTAACAGGGGGCACAGATACGCAGTATTTT. It is translated as CASSVGGVTGGTDTQYF.

The chain combines TRBV7-2 with TRBJ1-6; 7 nucleotides agree with TRBD1. The trim removed 2 bases at V and 2 bases at J, leaving 3 bases unmatched. CDR1 is SGHTA and CDR2 is FQGNSA in the germline V gene. The CDR3 is made up of 16 amino acids. The CDR3 sequence is CASSLRDSAYNSPLHF. DNA for the CDR3: TGTGCCAGCAGCTTAAGGGACAGTGCCTATAATTCACCCCTCCACTTT.

This clone has just a few counts. CDR3 sequence (DNA): TGTGCCAGTGCGGGAGACTACAATGAGCAGTTCTTC. Translating it yields CASAGDYNEQFF. The chain uses TRBV4-2 and TRBJ2-1, with 7 bases matching TRBD2. The CDR3 has 12 residues. J lost 3 bases, V lost 9 bases, and 2 bases had no gene match. Germline V gene data show CDR1 as LGHNA and CDR2 as YNFKEQ.

CDR3 nucleotides: TGTGCCAGCAGCTTGGTGACTCTCGGCACAGATACGCAGTATTTT. It encodes CASSLVTLGTDTQYF. The chain carries TRBV5-6 and TRBJ2-3; D is uncertain. V dropped 0 bases and J dropped 1 base, with 9 bases sitting between them. The CDR3 spans 15 residues. Germline CDR1 SGHDT, CDR2 YYEEEE.

The chain combines TRBV7-8 with TRBJ2-7; D may be TRBD1 (5 bases). The CDR3 has 14 residues. Germline CDR1 reads SGHVS; CDR2 reads FQNEAQ. V lost 1 base, J lost 0 bases, and 7 bases lay in between. In DNA, the CDR3 is TGTGCCAGCAGCTTAGGCAGGGCCTCCTACGAGCAGTACTTC. Protein product: CASSLGRASYEQYF.

The V gene is TRBV7-8, the J gene TRBJ2-1; D possibly corresponds to TRBD2 (5 bases). The ends were cut back, 0 bases at V and 6 bases at J, with 12 bases in the middle. CDR3 length: 15 amino acids. The V gene's germline CDR1 is SGHVS and CDR2 FQNEAQ. CDR3 sequence: CASSLAWLAGNEQFF. CDR3 coding DNA: TGTGCCAGCAGCTTAGCGTGGCTAGCTGGCAATGAGCAGTTCTTC. Filled out from reference TRBV7-8 and TRBJ2-1, the complete variable domain reads GAGVSQSPRYKVAKRGQDVALRCDPISGHVSLFWYQQALGQGPEFLTYFQNEAQLDKSGLPSDRFFAERPEGSVSTLKIQRTQQEDSAVYLCASSLAWLAGNEQFFGPGTRLTVL.

The rearrangement joins TRBV12-5 to TRBJ2-3; D remains unclear. Looked up from germline, CDR1 is LGHNT and CDR2 is FRNRAP. V lost 3 bases and J lost 3, with 13 bases in between. CDR3 length: 15 residues. The CDR3 reads CASGLLGVTTDTQYF. CDR3 bases: TGTGCTAGTGGTTTATTGGGCGTGACGACAGATACGCAGTATTTT.

The V and J genes are TRBV11-3 and TRBJ1-1; D possibly corresponds to TRBD1 (5 bases). Germline CDR1 SGHNT, CDR2 YENEEA. The CDR3 is 15 amino acids. The V and J ends lost 0 bases and 1 base respectively, with 9 bases between them. The CDR3, as DNA: TGTGCCAGCAGCTTAGATGGCGGGGGGAACACTGAAGCTTTCTTT. Its translation is CASSLDGGGNTEAFF. Filled out from reference TRBV11-3 and TRBJ1-1, the complete variable domain reads EAGVVQSPRYKIIEKKQPVAFWCNPISGHNTLYWYLQNLGQGPELLIRYENEEAVDDSQLPKDRFSAERLKGVDSTLKIQPAELGDSAVYLCASSLDGGGNTEAFFGQGTRLTVV.

The chain's CDR3 is CAISEARDQPQHF. CDR3 bases: TGTGCCATCAGTGAGGCCAGGGATCAGCCCCAGCATTTT. The gene calls are TRBV10-3 and TRBJ1-5, with a weak D call TRBD1 (5 bases). There are 13 residues in the CDR3. Germline lookup yields CDR1 ENHRY and CDR2 SYGVKD. V shed 2 bases and J shed 5 bases, with 7 bases lying between them.

The chain combines TRBV19 with TRBJ2-7, with 10 positions matching TRBD2. CDR1 is LNHDA and CDR2 is SQIVND in the germline V gene (reference sequence). V trimming: 5 bases; J trimming: 3 bases; junction bases outside the gene matches: 4. The CDR3 extends over 14 amino acids. Here the CDR3 DNA reads TGTGCCAGTAGTCGGACTAGCGGCCTCTACGAGCAGTACTTC. Its translation is CASSRTSGLYEQYF.

The chain links TRBV7-9 to TRBJ1-3; 8 nucleotides agree with TRBD1. The germline V gene encodes CDR1 SEHNR and CDR2 FQNEAQ (reference sequence). V trimming: 8 bases; J trimming: 8 bases; junction bases outside the gene matches: 5. The CDR3 consists of 12 residues. The CDR3 coding sequence is TGTGCCAGCCGGGACAGGCGCTACACCATATATTTT. Translated, it gives CASRDRRYTIYF.

The chain carries TRBV6-1 and TRBJ2-5, with D possibly being TRBD1 (6 bases). The J call may be wrong; the DNA end is better matched by TRBJ2-7. CDR3 size: 15 residues. Germline V CDR1 and CDR2: MNHNS, SASEGT. In DNA, the CDR3 is TGTGCCAGCAGTGAAGCAGGGACACCATCCTACGAGCAGTACTTC. The encoded protein is CASSEAGTPSYEQYF.

This sequence joins TRBV5-1 and TRBJ1-1; TRBD1 is a possible D gene (5 bases). Looked up from germline, CDR1 is SGHRS and CDR2 is YFSETQ. The CDR3 runs 14 residues. V lost 10 bases to trimming and J lost 1 base, with 17 bases between them. The CDR3 is CAGRRGPSNTEAFF. CDR3 bases: TGCGCCGGGAGGAGGGGCCCTTCGAACACTGAAGCTTTCTTT.

The CDR3 DNA is TGTGCCAGCAGCGCCCTGGGACATCCGGCGAGCAATCAGCCCCAGCATTTT. It is translated as CASSALGHPASNQPQHF. V usage is TRBV2 and J usage is TRBJ1-5; maybe TRBD1 (6 bases). CDR3 length: 17 amino acids. Germline V gene data show CDR1 as SNHLY and CDR2 as FYNNEI. Trimming took off 6 bases at V and 1 base at J, with 19 bases between the two ends.

The CDR3 loop is CASSHHRDRGNEQFF. In DNA, the CDR3 is TGCGCCAGCAGCCACCACCGGGACAGGGGTAATGAGCAGTTCTTC. The chain has TRBV4-3 and TRBJ2-1; 10 bases line up with TRBD1. The CDR3 contains 15 residues. Germline V gene sequence: CDR1 LGHNA, CDR2 YSLEER. The ends lost 3 bases at V and 7 bases at J; junction bases unmatched: 6.

This clone was observed a handful of times. The gene calls are TRBV5-4 and TRBJ2-5; 7 nucleotides match TRBD1. The junction had 5 bases not matched to a gene; V was cut back by 0 bases and J by 0 bases. CDR3 length: 16 amino acids. In germline, CDR1 is SGHNT, CDR2 YYREEE (reference sequence). CDR3 residues: CASSLGTTGNQETQYF. The CDR3 DNA follows: TGTGCCAGCAGCTTGGGAACGACAGGGAACCAAGAGACCCAGTACTTC.

This clone was seen only a few times. The sample has other DNA sequences that encode this CDR3 too. J is TRBJ1-1 and V is TRBV18; TRBD1 might be the D (5 bases). V lost 3 bases to trimming and J lost 0 bases, with 5 bases between them. Germline V gives CDR1 KGHSH, CDR2 LQKENI. This CDR3 region has 13 residues. The CDR3 loop is CASSPTVNTEAFF. Here the CDR3 DNA reads TGTGCCAGCTCACCGACAGTGAACACTGAAGCTTTCTTT.

This rearrangement joins TRBV10-3 to TRBJ1-5, with D possibly being TRBD1 (6 bases). The CDR3 runs 15 residues. The V end was cut by 3 bases, the J end by 2 bases, with 11 bases between. CDR1 and CDR2 (germline): ENHRY, SYGVKD. The CDR3 coding sequence is TGTGCCATCAGTGACGTGGGGGCGGGCAATCAGCCCCAGCATTTT. This gives the protein CAISDVGAGNQPQHF.

The chain recombines TRBV5-1 with TRBJ1-5, with a weak D call TRBD1 (6 bases). V was trimmed by 4 bases and J by 6 bases, leaving 14 bases between them. The CDR3 sequence is 14 residues long. The germline CDR1 and CDR2 sequences are SGHRS and YFSETQ. This CDR3 is CASSPIGGFQPQHF. In nucleotides, the CDR3 is TGCGCCAGCAGCCCCATAGGGGGATTTCAGCCCCAGCATTTT.

The chain combines TRBV6-1 with TRBJ1-5; TRBD1 matches 12 bases. This CDR3 has 16 residues. CDR1 MNHNS and CDR2 SASEGT come from the germline V gene. Germline trimming cut 2 bases from V and 6 bases from J; bases unmatched to any gene: 5. CDR3 in DNA: TGTGCCAGCAGTGAATTGGGGACAGGGGGCATTCAGCCCCAGCATTTT. It is translated as CASSELGTGGIQPQHF.

The rearrangement joins TRBV7-6 to TRBJ2-1; maybe TRBD2 (5 bases). Trimming pared 6 bases from V and 6 bases from J, leaving 15 bases between. CDR3 size: 14 residues. Germline loops: CDR1 SGHVS, CDR2 FNYEAQ. As DNA, the CDR3 is TGTGCCAGCAGTCCTAATCGGGGTGGCAATGAGCAGTTCTTC. Its protein product is CASSPNRGGNEQFF.

The chain is built from TRBV7-2 and TRBJ1-2, with 10 bases that match TRBD1. With 1 base clipped from V and 2 bases from J, the junction kept 1 base outside the gene matches. This CDR3 comprises 15 residues. Germline-derived CDR1 and CDR2 are SGHTA and FQGNSA. The CDR3 DNA sequence: TGTGCCAGCAGCTTAGGGGACAGGGGCAACTATGGCTACACCTTC. Amino acid sequence: CASSLGDRGNYGYTF.

This sequence joins TRBV12-5 and TRBJ1-2; the D gene is possibly TRBD1 (5 bases). The V end was cut by 4 bases, the J end by 5 bases, with 17 bases between. CDR3 length equals 15 residues. CDR1 is LGHNT, CDR2 FRNRAP, per germline. Here the CDR3 reads CASGSSQGRGYGYTF. The CDR3 DNA reads as TGTGCTAGTGGTTCGTCCCAGGGTAGGGGTTATGGCTACACCTTC.

The V call is TRBV7-2, the J call TRBJ2-4; TRBD1 agrees at 7 bases. CDR1 is SGHTA and CDR2 is FQGNSA in the germline V gene. The CDR3 extends over 14 amino acids. V was clipped by 3 bases and J by 4 bases; unmatched bases: 3. For the CDR3, the DNA is TGTGCCAGCAGCTTCCAGGGGGAGAAAAACATTCAGTACTTC. Translating it yields CASSFQGEKNIQYF.